The rows below give T cell receptor beta chains drawn from one sample of a study of T cell repertoires in ileal Crohn's disease. The method was immunoSEQ multiplex PCR; TCRdb's version includes in-frame clones alone and lacks a portion of them. The sample holds 17,000 or so clones, 76% seen once. Sequenced input: ileal tissue. Receptor source: an adult with Crohn's disease. CDR3s include the opening cysteine and the closing phenylalanine or tryptophan. D genes are given only for firm matches. The size field is filled for only some rows; it gives once, few, many or a size class.

V gene	clone size	J gene	D gene	CDR3 DNA	CDR3 protein
TRBV5-6	NA	TRBJ2-1	NA	TGTGCCAGCAGCTCGATAAACGGCAATGAGCAGTTCTTC	CASSSINGNEQFF
TRBV6-1	NA	TRBJ1-6	NA	TGTGCCAGCAGTGACCGTAGCTCCTATAATTCACCCCTCCACTTT	CASSDRSSYNSPLHF
TRBV9	NA	TRBJ2-1	TRBD2	TGTGCCAGCAGCGTAGGACACCTCGGTAGCGGGAGTGGCTTCGGTGAGCAGTTCTTC	CASSVGHLGSGSGFGEQFF
TRBV13	once	TRBJ2-3	NA	TGTGCCAGCAGCTTAGGTCGGCAGCCTACGCAGTATTTT	CASSLGRQPTQYF
TRBV10-3	NA	TRBJ1-1	TRBD1	TGTGCCATCAGTGAGATCAGGGGGCGGACTGAAGCTTTCTTT	CAISEIRGRTEAFF
TRBV6-5	NA	TRBJ1-1	TRBD1	TGTGCCAGCAGTTACTCGGTTGCAGGGGGCACTGAAGCTTTCTTT	CASSYSVAGGTEAFF
TRBV6-5	NA	TRBJ1-2	TRBD1	TGTGCCAGCTGGGACAGGGTTACTTATGGCTACACCTTC	CASWDRVTYGYTF
TRBV5-8	NA	TRBJ2-1	NA	TGTGCCAGCAGCCCCTGGAGCGGAATAGGGTCTAGAGACAATGAGCAGTTCTTC	CASSPWSGIGSRDNEQFF
TRBV4-2	NA	TRBJ2-7	TRBD2	TGTGCCAGCAGCCAAGATCTAGCGGGCTCCTACGAGCAGTACTTC	CASSQDLAGSYEQYF
TRBV6-5	NA	TRBJ2-5	NA	TGTGCCAGCAGTTTTGGGAGGGGGGGTGAGACCCAGTACTTC	CASSFGRGGETQYF
TRBV5-1	NA	TRBJ1-2	TRBD1	TGCGCCAGCAGCCCCCTGGGAGGACAGGGGGCGCCTGGCTATGGCTACACCTTC	CASSPLGGQGAPGYGYTF
TRBV7-9	NA	TRBJ1-2	NA	TGTGCCAGCAGCCCCGAATCCCTCATTTCGGGTAAAGGCTACACCTTC	CASSPESLISGKGYTF
TRBV7-2	NA	TRBJ2-4	TRBD2	TGTGCCAGCAGTCCCCAGCGGGAGATAAACATTCAGTACTTC	CASSPQREINIQYF
TRBV7-2	NA	TRBJ2-3	TRBD2	TGTGCCAGCAGCTTAGAGGCTAGCGGGGGCTACACAGATACGCAGTATTTT	CASSLEASGGYTDTQYF
TRBV6-1	NA	TRBJ2-3	NA	TGTACCACAGTGAAACAGGGGACTTACACAGATACGCAGTATTTT	CTTVKQGTYTDTQYF
TRBV23-1	NA	TRBJ2-7	NA	TGCGCCAGCAGTCAATCCGCCAGGGAAAAGGGGGTGAGCTCCTACGAGCAGTACTTC	CASSQSAREKGVSSYEQYF
TRBV2	NA	TRBJ2-7	NA	TGTGCCAGCAGTGTCAATCTCTTCTACGAGCAGTACTTC	CASSVNLFYEQYF
TRBV5-1	NA	TRBJ2-7	NA	TGCGCCAGCAGCTTAGACCCTTTAGTATCGGGATACGAGCAGTACTTC	CASSLDPLVSGYEQYF
TRBV5-1	once	TRBJ2-3	NA	TGCGCCAGCAACCCCGGGCAAAGCACAGATACGCAGTATTTT	CASNPGQSTDTQYF
TRBV10-3	few	TRBJ1-2	NA	TGTGCCATCAGTGAGGGAAACCAAGCTAACTATGGCTACACCTTC	CAISEGNQANYGYTF
TRBV9	NA	TRBJ1-3	TRBD1	TGTGCCAGCAGCCCCAGGGGGGAAAACACCATATATTTT	CASSPRGENTIYF
TRBV5-1	NA	TRBJ2-7	NA	TGCGCCAGCAGCTTGGCTACAGGGCAGCTTGGGGCCTACGAGCAGTACTTC	CASSLATGQLGAYEQYF
TRBV5-5	NA	TRBJ1-5	NA	TGTGCCAGCAGCTTGGGGGCCCCTGGCAATCAGCCCCAGCATTTT	CASSLGAPGNQPQHF
TRBV2	NA	TRBJ2-3	NA	TGTGCCAGCACCCCGGGCGCAGATACGCAGTATTTT	CASTPGADTQYF
TRBV11-1	NA	TRBJ2-7	NA	TGTGCCAGCAGCTTAGGGGGAAGTTGGTACGAGCAGTACTTC	CASSLGGSWYEQYF
TRBV5-1	NA	TRBJ1-1	NA	TGCGCCAGCAGCTTGGAGGCTACAGGGCTAAACACTGAAGCTTTCTTT	CASSLEATGLNTEAFF
TRBV11-3	NA	TRBJ2-7	TRBD2	TGTGCCAGCAGCTTGAAACTAGCGGGAGGGCCTCAGGCCTACGAGCAGTACTTC	CASSLKLAGGPQAYEQYF
TRBV6-1	few	TRBJ1-4	NA	TGTGCCAGCAGTGACGGGGGGGGGAGAGGAGAAAAACTGTTTTTT	CASSDGGGRGEKLFF
TRBV7-2	NA	TRBJ2-5	NA	TGTGCCAGCAGCTTATTTCCCGGCGGGGAGACCCAGTACTTC	CASSLFPGGETQYF
TRBV7-9	NA	TRBJ2-7	NA	TGTGCCACCTCACAGGACAGCTCCTACGAGCAGTACTTC	CATSQDSSYEQYF
TRBV6-1	NA	TRBJ2-1	TRBD1	TGTGCCAGCAGTGAATCCCGGAGACAGGGTAGGGATGAGCAGTTCTTC	CASSESRRQGRDEQFF
TRBV2	NA	TRBJ1-5	NA	TGTGCCAGCAGTGATTGGCCCGGGCTAGATCAGCCCCAGCATTTT	CASSDWPGLDQPQHF
TRBV2	medium-sized	TRBJ1-5	NA	TGTGCCAGCAGTATGGACGCTCAGCCCCAGCATTTT	CASSMDAQPQHF
TRBV7-2	NA	TRBJ2-1	TRBD2	TGTGCCAGCAGCGTCGCAGCGGGAGTCTACAATGAGCAGTTCTTC	CASSVAAGVYNEQFF
TRBV5-6	NA	TRBJ1-3	NA	TGTGCCAGCAGCTTGGCCTGGCGGGGTTCCGCTTCTGGAAACACCATATATTTT	CASSLAWRGSASGNTIYF
TRBV5-4	medium-sized	TRBJ2-2	TRBD2	TGTGCCAGCAGCGGGACTAGCGGGATTCGCACCGGGGAGCTGTTTTTT	CASSGTSGIRTGELFF
TRBV29-1	once	TRBJ1-3	TRBD1	TGCAGCGTTGGGACAGGGAGCTCTGGAAACACCATATATTTT	CSVGTGSSGNTIYF
TRBV2	few	TRBJ1-5	NA	TGTGCCATCATAAAGGGTAATGGGCAGCCCCAGCATTTT	CAIIKGNGQPQHF
TRBV14	NA	TRBJ1-4	NA	TGTGCCAGCAGCCGCGTACAGGGTCTAGAGGATGAAAAACTGTTTTTT	CASSRVQGLEDEKLFF
TRBV5-4	NA	TRBJ1-2	TRBD1	TGTGCCAGCAGCATAGGACAGGGGACGATTGGCTACACCTTC	CASSIGQGTIGYTF
TRBV6-1	NA	TRBJ1-2	NA	TGTGCCAGCACTTTTAGGCCAGGGGATTGGGGCGGCTACACCTTC	CASTFRPGDWGGYTF
TRBV6-5	medium-sized	TRBJ2-4	NA	TGTGCCAGCAGGGGGGGACCGGGAAACATTCAGTACTTC	CASRGGPGNIQYF
TRBV27	NA	TRBJ2-3	TRBD2	TGTGCCAGCAGGGCGGGAGTCCCAGATACGCAGTATTTT	CASRAGVPDTQYF
TRBV6-5	few	TRBJ2-5	NA	TGTGCCAGCAGATCACAGGTGGGCGAGACCCAGTACTTC	CASRSQVGETQYF
TRBV4-1	NA	TRBJ1-3	NA	TGCGCCAGCAGCCCAAGTCCTGAGGGAACTGGAAACACCATATATTTT	CASSPSPEGTGNTIYF
TRBV4-3	medium-sized	TRBJ2-1	TRBD2	TGCGCCAGCAGCGGGGGGGGCTCCTACAATGAGCAGTTCTTC	CASSGGGSYNEQFF
TRBV2	NA	TRBJ1-1	NA	TGTGCCAGCAGTGGGCAGGGGATACCTTTCTTT	CASSGQGIPFF
TRBV25-1	few	TRBJ1-4	TRBD1	TGTGCCAGCAGTGGACAGGGGATAGAAAAACTGTTTTTT	CASSGQGIEKLFF
TRBV10-2	NA	TRBJ2-7	TRBD2	TGCGCCAGCAGGGAGCGGGAGGGCCTCTTAAACGAGCAGTACTTC	CASREREGLLNEQYF
TRBV2	NA	TRBJ2-1	NA	TGTGCCAGCAGTGATCCTCGAGGTCGAGGGAACGTCCCCTACAATGAGCAGTTCTTC	CASSDPRGRGNVPYNEQFF
TRBV11-2	few	TRBJ2-5	NA	TGTGCCAGCAGCTTAGATGGGAGGCAAGAGACCCAGTACTTC	CASSLDGRQETQYF
TRBV11-2	NA	TRBJ2-5	NA	TGTGCCAGCAGCTTCGGATCTCAAGAGACCCAGTACTTC	CASSFGSQETQYF
TRBV19	NA	TRBJ2-1	TRBD2	TGTGCCAGTCAGCTAGCGGGATCAAATGAGCAGTTCTTC	CASQLAGSNEQFF
TRBV2	few	TRBJ1-5	NA	TGTGCCAGCAGTAACGACGGTCAGCCCCAGCATTTT	CASSNDGQPQHF
TRBV6-5	NA	TRBJ1-3	NA	TGTGCCAGCAGTTACGTGGGGGCGTATGGAAACACCATATATTTT	CASSYVGAYGNTIYF
TRBV5-1	NA	TRBJ1-1	NA	TGCGCCAGCAGCCCGGGGGTTAATTCGAACACTGAAGCTTTCTTT	CASSPGVNSNTEAFF
TRBV5-1	NA	TRBJ2-3	TRBD2	TGCGCCAGCAGCTTGGGTTTTAGCGGGGGATCAGATACGCAGTATTTT	CASSLGFSGGSDTQYF
TRBV6-6	once	TRBJ2-7	TRBD1	TGTGCCAGCAGCCCGGGACAGGGGTATAGCTACGAGCAGTACTTC	CASSPGQGYSYEQYF
TRBV4-2	NA	TRBJ2-7	TRBD1	TGTGCCAGCAGCCAGGAGACAGGGGCCGCCTTTGCCTACGAGCAGTACTTC	CASSQETGAAFAYEQYF